These 10 T cell receptor beta chains were all obtained from the same sample, sequenced in a study of breast tumors, draining lymph nodes, adjacent tissues. Samples came from axillary lymph nodes draining the breast cancer. TCRdb redid the calling of the multiplex PCR reads with MiXCR, one entry per CDR3 protein. The sample lists 180,000 or so distinct CDR3 sequences, over 25% occurring once. Input material: axillary lymph node tissue. These receptors originate from a female donor with breast cancer. Some clones in this sample may be carry-over from other donors' samples.

This clonotype came up many times. The chain couples TRBV11-2 to TRBJ2-2, with 10 bases aligning to TRBD1. Germline CDR1 SGHAT, CDR2 FQNNGV. V shed 5 bases and J 7 bases; nucleotides not matched to a gene: 22. This CDR3 is 20 amino acids long. CDR3 in DNA: TGTGCCAGCAGCCCGTTCCGGGACAGGGGACCGGGAGGGCCTAGCGGGGAGCTGTTTTTT. Translated: CASSPFRDRGPGGPSGELFF.

The table lists this clonotype with many counts. V and J are TRBV2 and TRBJ1-6, with a weak D call TRBD1 (5 bases). Trimming left V 4 bases short and J 9 bases short, with 16 bases between. Germline-derived CDR1 and CDR2 are SNHLY and FYNNEI. The CDR3 contains 15 residues. CDR3 coding DNA: TGTGCCAGCAGTGTTAACAGCCGGCAGGGTTCACCCCTCCACTTT. Translation gives CASSVNSRQGSPLHF.

This clonotype occurred many times. The rearrangement joins TRBV2 to TRBJ1-5; maybe TRBD1 (6 bases). Germline CDR1 and CDR2: SNHLY and FYNNEI. The CDR3 loop spans 12 amino acids. Trimming pared 5 bases from V and 11 bases from J, leaving 13 bases between. CDR3 nucleotides: TGTGCCAGCAGTAAGCAGGGGAGAACCCAGCATTTT. Translated: CASSKQGRTQHF.

The chain carries TRBV6-6 and TRBJ2-5, with TRBD1 matching 8 bases. Germline assignment: CDR1 MNHNY and CDR2 SVGAGI (reference sequence). Trimming removed 6 bases from V and 5 bases from J; junction bases left unmatched: 11. The CDR3 has 15 residues. CDR3: CASRPAGTGGETQYF. CDR3 sequence (DNA): TGTGCCAGCAGACCAGCCGGGACAGGAGGCGAGACCCAGTACTTC.

This clonotype was recorded at least ten times. This rearrangement joins TRBV4-1 to TRBJ1-2, with TRBD1 matching 7 bases. CDR3 length equals 16 residues. The germline V gene has CDR1 MGHRA and CDR2 YSYEKL. V lost 2 bases, J lost 1 base, and 7 bases stayed unmatched. CDR3 amino acids: CASSQRAGGFNYGYTF. DNA for the CDR3: TGCGCCAGCAGCCAAAGGGCAGGGGGTTTTAACTATGGCTACACCTTC.

Only a few counts were recorded for this clonotype. A much larger clone is a single base away; this may be a read error. The chain carries TRBV9 and TRBJ2-2; 11 bases are a match to TRBD2. The CDR3 loop spans 15 amino acids. The V gene's germline CDR1 is SGDLS and CDR2 YYNGEE. CDR3 nucleotides: TGTGCCAGCAGCCGACTAGCGGGGAACGCCGGGGAGCTGTTTTTT. Protein product: CASSRLAGNAGELFF.

In the case of this clonotype: It may be a read error: a sequence one base away is much more abundant. The gene calls are TRBV4-2 and TRBJ2-1; 9 bases map to TRBD1. Germline V gene lookup returns CDR1 LGHNA and CDR2 YNFKEQ. This CDR3 region has 15 residues. CDR3 sequence: CASGQDPGQGTPQFF. In nucleotides, the CDR3 is TGTGCCAGCGGCCAAGATCCGGGACAGGGAACCCCGCAGTTCTTC.

This chain uses TRBV12-3 or TRBV12-4 with TRBJ2-7, with no clear D. CDR3 length: 14 amino acids. The germline V and J ends were trimmed by 3 bases and 6 bases, with 15 bases remaining between them. The CDR3 loop reads CASSFYSAPGEQYF. The CDR3 nucleotides read TGTGCCAGCAGTTTCTACTCGGCCCCGGGCGAGCAGTACTTC.

This clonotype was seen at least ten times. The chain has TRBV20-1 and TRBJ2-1; 13 bases map to TRBD2. The V gene's germline CDR1 is DFQATT and CDR2 SNEGSKA (reference sequence). Germline trimming cut 2 bases from V and 10 bases from J; bases unmatched to any gene: 23. The CDR3 length is 20 residues. CDR3 amino acids: CSARSWTARLAGGRGEEQFF. CDR3 coding DNA: TGCAGTGCTAGAAGCTGGACAGCCCGACTAGCGGGGGGTCGGGGCGAGGAGCAGTTCTTC.

This clonotype was seen at least ten times. V is TRBV3-1 and J is TRBJ1-6, with D maybe TRBD1 (6 bases). The CDR3 consists of 14 residues. Germline values: CDR1 LGHDT, CDR2 YNNKEL (reference sequence). The CDR3 loop reads CASGVTGNNSPLHF. CDR3 in DNA: TGTGCATCAGGTGTCACAGGGAATAATTCACCCCTCCACTTT. Supplemented by reference TRBV3-1 and TRBJ1-6, the full variable domain reads DTAVSQTPKYLVTQMGNDKSIKCEQNLGHDTMYWYKQDSKKFLKIMFSYNNKELIINETVPNRFSPKSPDKAHLNLHINSLELGDSAVYFCASGVTGNNSPLHFGNGTRLTVT.